The present T cell receptor beta chain was sequenced within a study of T cell changes during pregnancy in multiple sclerosis. Clones were sequenced by immunoSEQ multiplex PCR, and TCRdb holds only the in-frame ones, with some missing. The sample holds around 48,000 clones; 90% are singletons and the top ten take 3% to 3.5%. As to this clone: One junction end does not reproduce the germline sequence, and a read error may be involved.

Germline V gene data show CDR1 as MNHNY and CDR2 as SVGAGI (reference sequence). The CDR3 contains 13 residues. Sequencing used CD8+ T cells from peripheral blood mononuclear cells, obtained before pregnancy. This receptor was obtained from a female donor with multiple sclerosis, enrolled in a pregnancy study. The chain combines TRBV6-6 with TRBJ1-2; TRBD1 is a possible D gene (5 bases). Here the CDR3 reads CASSYQGPYGYAF. As DNA, the CDR3 is TGTGCCAGCAGTTACCAGGGCCCCTATGGCTACGCCTTC.